This TCR beta chain is drawn from a study of T cell responses to AZD1222 COVID-19 vaccine. Sequencing was performed with immunoSEQ multiplex PCR; in TCRdb, only in-frame clones are kept and a portion is missing. The sample consists of 90,000 to 130,000 clones, roughly 92% of them appearing once. Study-level points and caveats: Clonal diversity was possibly underestimated, and the donors were mostly white British, with more females.

Trimming stripped 4 bases from V and 7 bases from J, with 17 bases between. Germline CDR1 SGHAT, CDR2 FQNNGV. The CDR3 length is 15 residues. About this clone itself: Its specificity is unknown.

This TCR was recovered from an adult who received the AZD1222 COVID-19 vaccine. The chain joins TRBV11-2 to TRBJ2-1; unclear D gene. Sequences were derived from peripheral blood, sampled 28 days after the second AZD1222 dose. The CDR3 nucleotides read TGTGCCAGCAGCTCCGGGCCCTGGGGTACTAATGAGCAGTTCTTC. The encoded protein is CASSSGPWGTNEQFF. Looking up the rest from reference TRBV11-2 and TRBJ2-1 gives the full variable domain: EAGVAQSPRYKIIEKRQSVAFWCNPISGHATLYWYQQILGQGPKLLIQFQNNGVVDDSQLPKDRFSAERLKGVDSTLKIQPAKLEDSAVYLCASSSGPWGTNEQFFGPGTRLTVL.